The 10 T cell receptor beta chains presented below share a single source sample, sequenced in a study of blood T cell repertoires in COVID-19. Sequencing used immunoSEQ multiplex PCR; TCRdb keeps in-frame clones, though not all of them. The sample carries roughly 250,000 clones, about four fifths recorded once. The sequencing input was peripheral blood. Receptors were obtained from a woman of 80 years or more with acute or convalescent COVID-19.

CDR3 nucleotides: TGTGCCAGCAGCCCGGAAGGGGGGGGCAATCAGCCCCAGCATTTT. Translated: CASSPEGGGNQPQHF. This chain uses TRBV7-9 with TRBJ1-5; maybe TRBD1 (6 bases). CDR1 SEHNR and CDR2 FQNEAQ come from the germline V gene (reference sequence). The CDR3 spans 15 residues. V was clipped by 5 bases and J by 2 bases, with 13 bases between them.

The chain uses TRBV12-3 or TRBV12-4 and TRBJ2-1; the D is unclear. The CDR3 spans 13 residues. The V end lost 6 bases, the J end lost 5 bases, and 11 bases lay between the germline ends. CDR3 DNA: TGTGCCAGCAGCGCAAAACTTAACAATGAGCAGTTCTTC. Translated, it gives CASSAKLNNEQFF.

Here the CDR3 reads CASSITTGFHEQYF. The CDR3 coding sequence is TGTGCCAGCAGTATAACTACAGGGTTCCACGAGCAGTACTTC. This chain connects TRBV6-5 to TRBJ2-7; tentative D call: TRBD1 (6 bases). V gave up 5 bases and J gave up 5 bases, with 16 bases separating them. The CDR3 is made up of 14 amino acids. The V gene's germline CDR1 is MNHEY and CDR2 SVGAGI.

V usage is TRBV7-6 and J usage is TRBJ2-1, with TRBD1 matching over 9 bases. The CDR3 spans 15 residues. V trimming: 2 bases; J trimming: 8 bases; junction bases outside the gene matches: 7. Germline V gene lookup returns CDR1 SGHVS and CDR2 FNYEAQ. The CDR3 is CASSLRQGGGDEQFF. DNA for the CDR3: TGTGCCAGCAGCTTACGACAGGGGGGTGGGGATGAGCAGTTCTTC.

The chain couples TRBV25-1 to TRBJ1-2; D is perhaps TRBD1 (5 bases). With 3 bases removed from V and 6 bases from J, the gap between germline ends came to 23 bases. Germline V CDR1 and CDR2: MGHDK, SYGVNS. The CDR3 is made up of 17 amino acids. CDR3 nucleotides: TGTGCCAGCAGTGATCCGACCCTGGACTCTGCGGGGGATGGCTACACCTTC. Its protein is CASSDPTLDSAGDGYTF.

CDR3 residues: CASSERQGFNYGYTF. The CDR3 DNA sequence: TGTGCCAGCAGTGAGAGACAGGGATTTAACTATGGCTACACCTTC. The chain recombines TRBV2 with TRBJ1-2, with TRBD1 matching over 7 bases. Germline V gene data show CDR1 as SNHLY and CDR2 as FYNNEI. This CDR3 has 15 amino acids. J was trimmed by 1 base and V by 3 bases; bases with no gene match: 5.

The chain uses TRBV3-1 (or the pseudogene TRBV3-2) and TRBJ1-6; D perhaps matches TRBD1 (6 bases). This CDR3 is 14 amino acids long. The germline V gene encodes CDR1 LGHDT and CDR2 YNNKEL (reference sequence). Between the trimmed V and J ends, which lost 4 bases and 13 bases, there was a span of 17 bases. The CDR3 protein is CASSLRDTRRPLHF. The CDR3 bases are TGTGCCAGCAGCCTCCGGGACACCCGCCGTCCCCTCCACTTT.

This chain connects TRBV9 to TRBJ2-3, with 10 bases matching TRBD2. CDR3 length equals 15 residues. Germline V lookup: CDR1 SGDLS, CDR2 YYNGEE. V lost 0 bases, J lost 5 bases, and 3 bases stayed unmatched. This CDR3 reads CASSVALAGLDTQYF. In DNA, the CDR3 is TGTGCCAGCAGCGTAGCACTAGCGGGGCTAGATACGCAGTATTTT.

This clone was counted a few times. The genes are TRBV5-1 and TRBJ1-1; TRBD1 might be the D (6 bases). CDR1 SGHRS and CDR2 YFSETQ come from the germline V gene. The CDR3 runs 13 residues. V shed 7 bases and J shed 7 bases, with 17 bases lying between them. CDR3 nucleotides: TGCGCCAGCTCAAGGCAGACAGGTGGTGAAGCTTTCTTT. It yields the protein CASSRQTGGEAFF.

Regarding this clone: Its ends do not fully match the called genes, so a read error is possible. The chain employs TRBV7-7 and TRBJ1-6, with 7 bases identical to TRBD1. The V gene's germline CDR1 is SSHAT and CDR2 FNYEAQ (reference sequence). The CDR3 contains 16 residues. The CDR3 reads CASSRPPGQTNSPLHF. For the CDR3, the DNA is TGTGCTAGCAGCCGTCCCCCGGGACAGACTAATTCACCCCTCCACTTT.